These 22 T cell receptor beta chains came from one sample sequenced in a study of CD8 T cells in Susac syndrome. Reverse transcription of 0.5 to 1 ug RNA was carried out with random hexamers. TCRdb independently ran MiXCR on the immunoSEQ multiplex PCR reads; one entry per CDR3 protein. The table has about 300,000 distinct CDR3 sequences, about 92% seen once. Sequences were obtained from CD4+ T cells from PBMCs. The receptors were gathered from a human donor with multiple sclerosis.

The CDR3 coding sequence is TGTGCCAGTAGTAGCAGGGTGACTGAAGCTTTCTTT. Protein sequence: CASSSRVTEAFF. The genes are TRBV19 and TRBJ1-1; D is perhaps TRBD1 (5 bases). Deletions cut 4 bases from V and 5 bases from J, with 8 bases between. This CDR3 has 12 amino acids. Germline V gene data show CDR1 as LNHDA and CDR2 as SQIVND (reference sequence).

The CDR3 DNA sequence: TGTGCCTGGAACCGACAGGGGGGAGTAGAGACCCAGTACTTC. It is translated as CAWNRQGGVETQYF. This chain links TRBV30 with TRBJ2-5, with 9 positions matching TRBD1. The V segment lost 4 bases and the J segment 4 bases; nucleotides outside the gene matches: 7. This CDR3 is 14 amino acids long. CDR1 is GTSNPN and CDR2 is SVGIG in the germline V gene (reference sequence).

The rearrangement links TRBV19 to TRBJ1-1, with TRBD1 identical over 9 bases. The germline V gene encodes CDR1 LNHDA and CDR2 SQIVND (reference sequence). The CDR3 sequence is 16 residues long. V was clipped by 3 bases and J by 4 bases; unmatched bases: 9. The CDR3 DNA is TGTGCCAGTAGTATCAGGGACAGGGACCGCGGCACTGAAGCTTTCTTT. Its translation is CASSIRDRDRGTEAFF.

The J gene is TRBJ2-3, the V gene TRBV20-1, with 13 bases fitting TRBD2. The junction had 6 bases not matched to a gene; V was cut back by 6 bases and J by 3 bases. Germline-derived CDR1 and CDR2 are DFQATT and SNEGSKA (reference sequence). The CDR3 is 15 residues long. The CDR3 bases are TGCAGTGCCCGGGGACTAGCGGGGATGACAGATACGCAGTATTTT. It yields the protein CSARGLAGMTDTQYF.

This chain joins TRBV6-2 or TRBV6-3 and TRBJ1-2; D is perhaps TRBD1 (5 bases). The CDR3 runs to 16 residues. The germline V and J ends were trimmed by 8 bases and 0 bases, with 19 bases remaining between them. Looked up from germline, CDR1 is MNHEY and CDR2 is SVGEGT. For the CDR3, the DNA is TGTGCCAGCGGGACGACATCCAGAAGGGCTAACTATGGCTACACCTTC. Protein: CASGTTSRRANYGYTF.

The chain couples TRBV19 to TRBJ2-2, with 11 bases lining up with TRBD1. Germline V gene lookup returns CDR1 LNHDA and CDR2 SQIVND (reference sequence). This CDR3 spans 14 amino acids. V was pared by 8 bases and J by 8 bases, with 7 bases of the junction left unmatched. The CDR3 DNA reads as TGTGCCAGTTGTGGACAGGGGGCGAAGGGGGAGCTGTTTTTT. Its translation: CASCGQGAKGELFF.

The chain is built from TRBV19 and TRBJ1-2, with unresolved D. CDR3 length equals 12 residues. V lost 8 bases, J lost 10 bases, and 17 bases lay in between. Germline V lookup: CDR1 LNHDA, CDR2 SQIVND (reference sequence). The CDR3 DNA follows: TGTGCCAGTTGTGAGGTGGGGAGCTACTACACCTTC. Translating gives CASCEVGSYYTF.

The V and J genes are TRBV11-3 and TRBJ2-2, with unresolved D. In germline, CDR1 is SGHNT, CDR2 YENEEA. There are 15 residues in the CDR3. Trimming took 3 bases from V and 5 from J, leaving 13 bases between them. In DNA, the CDR3 is TGTGCCAGCAGCTTTTATATTGGTACTACCGGGGAGCTGTTTTTT. Protein: CASSFYIGTTGELFF.

The genes are TRBV14 and TRBJ2-3; D gene unclear. Germline CDR1 SGHDN, CDR2 FVKESK. This CDR3 has 12 amino acids. Trimming removed 4 bases from V and 6 bases from J, with 8 bases in between. CDR3 amino acids: CASSPQGDTQYF. CDR3 nucleotide sequence: TGTGCCAGCAGCCCGCAAGGGGATACGCAGTATTTT.

Note on this clonotype: A read error may produce the germline difference seen at one junction end. CDR3 nucleotide sequence: TGTGCCTGGAGTCGGGGCGGTGGGGCCAACGTTCTGACTTTC. Its protein product is CAWSRGGGANVLTF. The chain couples TRBV30 to TRBJ2-6, with D perhaps matching TRBD1 or TRBD2 (5 bases each). CDR1 is GTSNPN, CDR2 SVGIG, per germline (reference sequence). The CDR3 extends over 14 amino acids.

The chain recombines TRBV2 with TRBJ1-2, with D perhaps TRBD1 (6 bases). Germline lookup yields CDR1 SNHLY and CDR2 FYNNEI. V lost 6 bases and J 4 bases, leaving 12 bases between the germline ends. This CDR3 has 13 amino acids. The CDR3 spells CASSIDRPYGYTF. The CDR3 coding sequence is TGTGCCAGCAGCATCGACAGGCCCTATGGCTACACCTTC.

The CDR3 DNA reads TGTGCCAGCAGTGACGACAGATTCTCTGGAAACACCATATATTTT. Translation: CASSDDRFSGNTIYF. The rearrangement links TRBV6-6 to TRBJ1-3, with D possibly being TRBD1 (5 bases). The CDR3 contains 15 residues. Germline V gives CDR1 MNHNY, CDR2 SVGAGI (reference sequence). V was trimmed by 5 bases and J by 0 bases, leaving 11 bases between them.

V gene TRBV20-1 combines with J gene TRBJ1-6; TRBD1 agrees at 8 bases. Germline loops: CDR1 DFQATT, CDR2 SNEGSKA (reference sequence). The CDR3 has 13 residues. J was trimmed by 8 bases and V by 5 bases; bases with no gene match: 5. The CDR3 protein is CSAGGTGHSPLHF. Written as DNA, the CDR3 is TGCAGTGCTGGGGGGACAGGTCATTCACCCCTCCACTTT.

This clonotype was seen a single time. The chain combines TRBV30 with TRBJ2-3, with D perhaps matching TRBD2 (5 bases). Trimming left V 5 bases short and J 5 bases short, with 8 bases between. The CDR3 has 11 residues. CDR1 is GTSNPN, CDR2 SVGIG, per germline (reference sequence). The CDR3 DNA reads TGTGCCTGGTCAGCGGTAGATACGCAGTATTTT. This sequence encodes CAWSAVDTQYF.

This sequence joins TRBV12-3 or TRBV12-4 and TRBJ2-3; 8 nucleotides match TRBD2. V gave up 5 bases and J gave up 4 bases; unmatched junction bases: 11. The CDR3 is 16 residues long. The CDR3 loop is CASSAGTRSFSDTQYF. CDR3 in DNA: TGTGCCAGCAGTGCCGGGACTAGGTCTTTCTCAGATACGCAGTATTTT.

The CDR3 DNA follows: TGCAGTGCTAGAGATTCTTTGGTGAACACTGAAGCTTTCTTT. Residues: CSARDSLVNTEAFF. The chain uses TRBV20-1 and TRBJ1-1; D is unclear. CDR3 length: 14 amino acids. V lost 0 bases to trimming and J lost 0 bases, with 8 bases between them. Germline CDR1 DFQATT, CDR2 SNEGSKA (reference sequence).

The V and J genes are TRBV7-9 and TRBJ2-4, with D maybe TRBD1 (7 bases). CDR1 is SEHNR, CDR2 FQNEAQ, per germline (reference sequence). The CDR3 has 15 amino acids. Trimming removed 5 bases from V and 6 bases from J, with 17 bases in between. Here the CDR3 reads CASSPGGGRRNIQYF. DNA for the CDR3: TGTGCCAGCAGCCCCGGAGGGGGCAGGAGAAACATTCAGTACTTC.

V usage is TRBV5-1 and J usage is TRBJ1-2; 7 nucleotides align to TRBD1. This CDR3 is 15 amino acids long. Looked up from germline, CDR1 is SGHRS and CDR2 is YFSETQ. Unmatched junction bases numbered 8, after V lost 3 bases and J lost 3 bases. The CDR3 protein is CASSSPGTDYYGYTF. CDR3 DNA: TGCGCCAGCAGCTCGCCCGGGACAGATTACTATGGCTACACCTTC.

The chain's CDR3 is CASNIRAVGTLRNEQFF. Here the CDR3 DNA reads TGTGCCAGCAACATTAGAGCAGTCGGGACACTCAGGAATGAGCAGTTCTTC. This rearrangement joins TRBV6-2 or TRBV6-3 to TRBJ2-1, with D perhaps TRBD1 (6 bases). V gave up 7 bases and J gave up 7 bases, with 26 bases separating them. The CDR3 has 17 amino acids. Germline V gene sequence: CDR1 MNHEY, CDR2 SVGEGT.

This rearrangement joins TRBV6-1 to TRBJ2-7; 9 positions agree with TRBD1. The CDR3 totals 15 residues. With 6 bases clipped from V and 0 bases from J, the junction kept 6 bases outside the gene matches. Germline CDR1 is MNHNS and CDR2 is SASEGT. The CDR3 DNA follows: TGTGCCAGCAGGCCTGGACAGGGGTTCTCCTACGAGCAGTACTTC. Its translation is CASRPGQGFSYEQYF.

In this sample, this clonotype turned up a few times. J is TRBJ2-7 and V is TRBV3-1; the D gene is possibly TRBD2 (6 bases). The V and J ends lost 0 bases and 9 bases respectively, with 15 bases between them. The CDR3 totals 14 residues. The germline V gene encodes CDR1 LGHDT and CDR2 YNNKEL (reference sequence). The CDR3 loop is CASSQEGLAAGQYF. The CDR3 DNA follows: TGTGCCAGCAGCCAAGAAGGTTTAGCGGCCGGGCAGTACTTC.

The chain combines TRBV3-1 with TRBJ1-2; D is undetermined. V lost 0 bases to trimming and J lost 8 bases, with 7 bases between them. The CDR3 has 12 residues. Germline loops: CDR1 LGHDT, CDR2 YNNKEL (reference sequence). The CDR3 DNA follows: TGTGCCAGCAGCCAAGAATCTTCGGGCTACACCTTC. It yields the protein CASSQESSGYTF.